Sequencing of this T cell receptor beta chain was carried out in a study of human CD8 memory T cell subsets. Study-level points and caveats: Minimal repertoire overlap was seen between stem-like memory T cells and precursor exhausted T cells.

The RNA's source was duplicate vials of about 140,000 sorted CD8+ T cells per subset. The CDR3 contains 17 residues. It was UMI-labeled 5' RACE by which the TCR beta libraries were made. Using the 5' RACE reads, TCRdb records one entry per CDR3 protein without DNA. The data show 8,500 to 10,000 distinct CDR3 sequences, and the top ten clones hold around 22%. In the case of this clonotype: Its antigen is unidentified.

The J gene is TRBJ2-5, the V gene TRBV12-3 or TRBV12-4; TCRdb lists TRBD1, though no DNA is available to test this call. Sample: CD8+ T cells from PBMCs. The source of this sequence is a human donor in good health. The CDR3: CASSLVGLRGGQETQYF.